The 10 T cell receptor beta chains presented below share a single source sample, sequenced in a study of early T cells in non-severe SARS-CoV-2 infection. TCRdb independently ran MiXCR on the 5' RACE reads; one entry per CDR3 protein. Of about 75,000 distinct CDR3 sequences in the sample, roughly 10% were seen once. The sample consisted of whole blood, taken at baseline. The receptors shown here come from an adult who was a healthcare worker with PCR-confirmed SARS-CoV-2 infection or an uninfected control (not recorded which).

The V and J genes are TRBV3-1 and TRBJ2-3, with 7 bases fitting TRBD1. The CDR3 is 16 amino acids. The V and J ends lost 5 bases and 4 bases, in that order; junction bases with no gene match: 12. Germline lookup yields CDR1 LGHDT and CDR2 YNNKEL (reference sequence). The CDR3 sequence is CASSSRQGRGADTQYF. DNA of the CDR3: TGTGCCAGCAGCTCCCGACAGGGCCGCGGCGCAGATACGCAGTATTTT.

This rearrangement joins TRBV29-1 to TRBJ1-1; the match to TRBD1 covers 9 bases. The V gene end was trimmed by 6 bases and the J gene end by 4 bases; junction bases not matched to a gene: 9. Germline V gives CDR1 SQVTM, CDR2 ANQGSEA. The length of the CDR3 is 14 residues. This CDR3 is CSVLQGAIGTEAFF. The CDR3 DNA is TGCAGCGTCCTACAGGGGGCGATTGGCACTGAAGCTTTCTTT.

The V gene is TRBV29-1, the J gene TRBJ1-5; no definite D call. V lost 5 bases, J lost 2 bases, and 10 bases lay in between. The CDR3 is made up of 13 amino acids. Germline assignment: CDR1 SQVTM and CDR2 ANQGSEA. The CDR3 loop is CSVTLTGNQPQHF. In DNA form, the CDR3 reads TGCAGCGTTACCTTAACGGGCAATCAGCCCCAGCATTTT.

In its sample, this clonotype was seen a few times. The chain combines TRBV11-2 with TRBJ2-1; D is perhaps TRBD2 (6 bases). In germline, CDR1 is SGHAT, CDR2 FQNNGV. CDR3 length equals 17 residues. V lost 1 base to trimming and J lost 7 bases, with 20 bases between them. The chain's CDR3 is CASSLGAAGFHPNEQFF. The CDR3 nucleotides are TGTGCCAGCAGCTTAGGAGCGGCGGGGTTTCACCCAAATGAGCAGTTCTTC.

The chain carries TRBV29-1 and TRBJ1-4, with a weak D call TRBD1 (5 bases). V lost 6 bases to trimming and J lost 1 base, with 9 bases between them. In germline, CDR1 is SQVTM, CDR2 ANQGSEA. The CDR3 has 13 amino acids. CDR3 nucleotide sequence: TGCAGCGTAGGAGGGGTAACTAATGAAAAACTGTTTTTT. Translated: CSVGGVTNEKLFF.

This clonotype was detected only once. This chain joins TRBV15 and TRBJ2-4; no clear D gene. Germline CDR1 reads LNHNV; CDR2 reads YYDKDF (reference sequence). The V and J ends lost 3 bases and 4 bases respectively, with 10 bases between them. This CDR3 has 14 amino acids. CDR3 protein: CATSSQILKNIQYF. The CDR3 DNA is TGTGCCACCAGCAGCCAAATACTTAAAAACATTCAGTACTTC.

The table lists this clonotype with a few counts. This chain's CDR3 is CSVRQGGSYEQYF. Written as DNA, the CDR3 is TGCAGCGTTCGACAGGGGGGGTCCTACGAGCAGTACTTC. This chain joins TRBV29-1 and TRBJ2-7; TRBD1 agrees at 9 bases. V lost 5 bases, J lost 1 base, and 3 bases stayed unmatched. Germline V gives CDR1 SQVTM, CDR2 ANQGSEA. The CDR3 length is 13 residues.

V gene TRBV7-2 combines with J gene TRBJ2-1, with D possibly matching TRBD2 (6 bases). Deletions cut 4 bases from V and 8 bases from J, with 15 bases between. CDR1 and CDR2 (germline): SGHTA, FQGNSA. The CDR3 spans 14 residues. CDR3 loop: CASSSRLAKDEQFF. The CDR3 DNA sequence: TGTGCCAGCAGCTCGCGGCTAGCGAAGGATGAGCAGTTCTTC.

The chain is built from TRBV20-1 and TRBJ1-2, with D maybe TRBD1 (6 bases). Per the germline V gene, CDR1 is DFQATT and CDR2 is SNEGSKA (reference sequence). CDR3 length: 13 residues. Trimming took 4 bases from V and 4 from J, leaving 13 bases between them. For the CDR3, the DNA is TGCAGTGCTATGAACACAGGGAGCTATGGCTACACCTTC. Amino acids: CSAMNTGSYGYTF.

The gene calls are TRBV28 and TRBJ2-3, with 12 bases matching TRBD2. Germline trimming cut 5 bases from V and 3 bases from J; bases unmatched to any gene: 3. This CDR3 region has 15 residues. Looked up from germline, CDR1 is MDHEN and CDR2 is SYDVKM. Here the CDR3 DNA reads TGTGCCAGCAGTACTAGCGGGGGGCCTACAGATACGCAGTATTTT. It codes for CASSTSGGPTDTQYF.